These T cell receptor beta chains were read from a single sample in a study of early T cells in non-severe SARS-CoV-2 infection. In TCRdb, the 5' RACE reads were re-called with MiXCR into one record per CDR3 protein. The repertoire has some 46,000 distinct CDR3 sequences, around 6.1% of them found once; the top ten carry around 12%. The sample comprised whole blood. Every receptor here comes from an adult who was a healthcare worker with PCR-confirmed SARS-CoV-2 infection or an uninfected control (not recorded which). Both conserved end residues are part of each CDR3. D genes are given only for firm matches. The listing skips clone size in some rows; elsewhere it reads once, few, many or a size class.

d_call clone_size j_call cdr3_length v_call cdr3_nt cdr3_aa
TRBD2 few TRBJ2-5 15 TRBV10-3 TGTGCCATCAGGGCTAGCGGGGGGGCCGATGAGACCCAGTACTTC CAIRASGGADETQYF
NA NA TRBJ2-7 14 TRBV5-1 TGCGCCAGCAGCCCCCGGGACCCGACGGGGGAGCAGTACTTC CASSPRDPTGEQYF
NA few TRBJ2-1 16 TRBV11-2 TGTGCCAGCAGCTTACAGCCCCCCATGTCCGTCGGTGAGCAGTTCTTC CASSLQPPMSVGEQFF
TRBD1 many TRBJ2-5 14 TRBV11-2 TGTGCCAGCAACCCTGCCAGGGGGTTAGAGACCCAGTACTTC CASNPARGLETQYF
TRBD1 NA TRBJ2-7 15 TRBV7-9 TGTGCCAGCAGCAGACAGGGGCCGTCCTCCTACGAGCAGTACTTC CASSRQGPSSYEQYF
NA few TRBJ2-3 15 TRBV7-7 TGTGCCAGCAGCTTAGGTGGGGGTCGGACAGATACGCAGTATTTT CASSLGGGRTDTQYF
TRBD1 many TRBJ1-6 15 TRBV18 TGTGCCAGCTCACCCTGGACAGGGAATAATTCACCCCTCCACTTT CASSPWTGNNSPLHF
TRBD2 NA TRBJ2-1 13 TRBV24-1 TGTGCCACCAGTCCGACTAGCTGGAATGAGCAGTTCTTC CATSPTSWNEQFF
NA many TRBJ2-3 13 TRBV6-1 TGTGCCAGCAGTGAAGATTCGGTGGATACGCAGTATTTT CASSEDSVDTQYF
NA NA TRBJ1-1 16 TRBV4-1 TGCGCCAGCAGCCAAGTGTATAAGACAGTGAACACTGAAGCTTTCTTT CASSQVYKTVNTEAFF
NA many TRBJ2-1 15 TRBV11-3 TGTGCCAGCAGCTTAGTTTCCCCCCCCTACAATGAGCAGTTCTTC CASSLVSPPYNEQFF
NA NA TRBJ2-1 15 TRBV6-5 TGTGCCAGCAGTCCAGCCGGGGATGTCTACAATGAGCAGTTCTTC CASSPAGDVYNEQFF
TRBD1 many TRBJ1-2 20 TRBV6-1 TGTGCCAGCAGTAAAAGGATCGATTCCGACAGGGCCCCAAAGGTGGATGGCTACACCTTC CASSKRIDSDRAPKVDGYTF
TRBD1 many TRBJ2-7 15 TRBV28 TGTGCCAGCAGTCCCGACAGGGGGGTAGTCTACGAGCAGTACTTC CASSPDRGVVYEQYF
TRBD2 NA TRBJ2-7 13 TRBV12-3/TRBV12-4 TGTGCCAGCAGTTTGCTAGCGGACTACGAGCAGTACTTC CASSLLADYEQYF
NA few TRBJ2-1 15 TRBV5-4 TGTGCCAGCAGCTTGGGAGGGGCCTCCTACAATGAGCAGTTCTTC CASSLGGASYNEQFF
TRBD1 many TRBJ1-5 17 TRBV7-2 TGTGCCAGCAGCTTAGACAGGGGGGTCAGCGGCAATCAGCCCCAGCATTTT CASSLDRGVSGNQPQHF
NA few TRBJ2-5 13 TRBV6-5 TGTGCCAGCAGTTACTCTTTTGAGGAGACCCAGTACTTC CASSYSFEETQYF
TRBD1 NA TRBJ2-3 15 TRBV4-1 TGCGCCAGCAGCCATGGGACAGGGGGTTCAGATACGCAGTATTTT CASSHGTGGSDTQYF
TRBD1 NA TRBJ2-1 19 TRBV20-1 TGCAGTGCACGCGGACAGGGGGCGCAAGCTACGAAATCCTACAATGAGCAGTTCTTC CSARGQGAQATKSYNEQFF
NA few TRBJ1-6 14 TRBV7-2 TGTGCCAGCAGCGCAGACAGTTATAATTCACCCCTCCACTTT CASSADSYNSPLHF
NA few TRBJ1-1 13 TRBV29-1 TGCAGCGTGTACACACAGCTCAGGACTGAAGCTTTCTTT CSVYTQLRTEAFF
NA many TRBJ1-1 14 TRBV7-2 TGTGCCAGCAGCTACCAGGGGTTCAACACTGAAGCTTTCTTT CASSYQGFNTEAFF
NA NA TRBJ1-6 12 TRBV2 TGTGCCAGCAGCTCGGGTAATTCACCCCCCCACTTT CASSSGNSPPHF
TRBD1 many TRBJ1-1 15 TRBV5-4 TGTGCCAGCAGCTTCAGGGGGCGAGGGAACACTGAAGCTTTCTTT CASSFRGRGNTEAFF
TRBD1 few TRBJ1-6 15 TRBV12-3/TRBV12-4 TGTGCCAGCGGATCCGGACAGGCCGAAAATTCACCCCTCCACTTT CASGSGQAENSPLHF
TRBD1 many TRBJ2-5 15 TRBV2 TGTGCCAGCAGTACCCCCGGACAGGGGATGGAGACCCAGTACTTC CASSTPGQGMETQYF
TRBD1 many TRBJ2-5 14 TRBV10-1 TGCGCCAGCAGCGACGGGACAGGACAAGAGACCCAGTACTTC CASSDGTGQETQYF
NA many TRBJ2-7 13 TRBV5-1 TGCGCCAGCAGCTTGGCCGGGTCCTACGAGCAGTACTTC CASSLAGSYEQYF
NA NA TRBJ1-2 14 TRBV3-1 TGTGCCAGCAGCCACCGGACCGTTAACTATGGCTACACCTTC CASSHRTVNYGYTF
NA many TRBJ2-7 14 TRBV2 TGTGCCAGCAGTCCCCCTACACCTTCCTGGGAGCAGTACTTC CASSPPTPSWEQYF
TRBD2 NA TRBJ2-1 17 TRBV5-1 TGCGCCAGCAGCTTGGGGCCGGGACTAGCGGAGATCAATGAGCAGTTCTTC CASSLGPGLAEINEQFF
NA many TRBJ1-6 15 TRBV5-4 TGTGCCAGCAGCTTGGGCAGGGGCTATAATTCACCCCTCCACTTT CASSLGRGYNSPLHF
NA NA TRBJ2-1 13 TRBV7-9 TGTGCCAGCAGCTTCAGTACCCCCCCTGAGCAGTTCTTC CASSFSTPPEQFF
NA few TRBJ1-5 16 TRBV28 TGTGCCAGCAGTTTAAGGGGCCTAGATAGCAATCAGCCCCAGCATTTT CASSLRGLDSNQPQHF
NA many TRBJ1-5 14 TRBV5-1 TGCGCCAGCAGCTTGGATGGGCCACATCAGCCCCAGCATTTT CASSLDGPHQPQHF
NA NA TRBJ2-6 16 TRBV19 TGTGCCAGTAGTGCCCGCCCGGGCTCTGGGGCCAACGTCCTGACTTTC CASSARPGSGANVLTF